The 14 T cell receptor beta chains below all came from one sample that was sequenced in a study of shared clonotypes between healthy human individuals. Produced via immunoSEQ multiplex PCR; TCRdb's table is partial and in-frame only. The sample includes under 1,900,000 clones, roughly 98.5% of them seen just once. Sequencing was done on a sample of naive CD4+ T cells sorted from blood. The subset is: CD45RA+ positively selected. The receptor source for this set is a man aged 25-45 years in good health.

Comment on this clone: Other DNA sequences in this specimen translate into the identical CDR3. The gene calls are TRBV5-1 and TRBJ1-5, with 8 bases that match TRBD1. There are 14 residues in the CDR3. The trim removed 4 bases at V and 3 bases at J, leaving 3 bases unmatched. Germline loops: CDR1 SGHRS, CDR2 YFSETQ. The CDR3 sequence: CASSLDRDNQPQHF. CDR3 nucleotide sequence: TGCGCCAGCAGCCTGGACAGGGACAATCAGCCCCAGCATTTT.

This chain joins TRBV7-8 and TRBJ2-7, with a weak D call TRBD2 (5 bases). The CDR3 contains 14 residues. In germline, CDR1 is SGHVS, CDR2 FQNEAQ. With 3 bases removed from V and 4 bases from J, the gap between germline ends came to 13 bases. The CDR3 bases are TGTGCCAGCAGCTTCCGTGAGGGCCGTTACGAGCAGTACTTC. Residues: CASSFREGRYEQYF.

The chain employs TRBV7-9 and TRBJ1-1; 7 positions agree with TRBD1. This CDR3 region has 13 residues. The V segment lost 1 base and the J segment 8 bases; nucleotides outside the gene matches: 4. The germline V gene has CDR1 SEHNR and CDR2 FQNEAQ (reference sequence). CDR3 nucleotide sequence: TGTGCCAGCAGCTTAGTTCCGGACAGGGAAGCTTTCTTT. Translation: CASSLVPDREAFF.

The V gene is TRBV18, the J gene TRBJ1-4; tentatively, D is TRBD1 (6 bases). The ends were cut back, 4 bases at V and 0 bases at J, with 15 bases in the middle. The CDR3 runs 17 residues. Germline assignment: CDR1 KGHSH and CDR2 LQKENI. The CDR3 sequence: CASSHLSGAATNEKLFF. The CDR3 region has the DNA TGTGCCAGCTCACACCTTTCGGGGGCGGCAACTAATGAAAAACTGTTTTTT.

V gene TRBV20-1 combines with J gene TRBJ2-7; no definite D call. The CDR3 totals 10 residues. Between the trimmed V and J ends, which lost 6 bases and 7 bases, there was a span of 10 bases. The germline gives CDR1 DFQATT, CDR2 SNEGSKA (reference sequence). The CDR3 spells CSARLAEQYF. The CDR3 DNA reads TGCAGTGCAAGACTTGCAGAGCAGTACTTC.

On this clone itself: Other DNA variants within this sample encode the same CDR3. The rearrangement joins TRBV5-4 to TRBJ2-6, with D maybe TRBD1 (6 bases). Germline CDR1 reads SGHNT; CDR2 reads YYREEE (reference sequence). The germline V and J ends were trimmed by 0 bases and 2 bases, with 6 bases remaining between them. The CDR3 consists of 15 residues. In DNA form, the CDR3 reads TGTGCCAGCAGCTTGGCAGGGGCTGGGGCCAACGTCCTGACTTTC. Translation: CASSLAGAGANVLTF.

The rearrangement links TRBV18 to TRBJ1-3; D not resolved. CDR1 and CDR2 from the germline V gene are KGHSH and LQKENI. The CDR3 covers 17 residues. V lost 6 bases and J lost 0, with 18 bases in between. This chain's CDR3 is CASSVAGLLSSGNTIYF. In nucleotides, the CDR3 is TGTGCCAGCTCGGTCGCAGGACTCTTGAGCTCTGGAAACACCATATATTTT. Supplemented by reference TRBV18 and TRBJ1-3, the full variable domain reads NAGVMQNPRHLVRRRGQEARLRCSPMKGHSHVYWYRQLPEEGLKFMVYLQKENIIDESGMPKERFSAEFPKEGPSILRIQQVVRGDSAAYFCASSVAGLLSSGNTIYFGEGSWLTVV.

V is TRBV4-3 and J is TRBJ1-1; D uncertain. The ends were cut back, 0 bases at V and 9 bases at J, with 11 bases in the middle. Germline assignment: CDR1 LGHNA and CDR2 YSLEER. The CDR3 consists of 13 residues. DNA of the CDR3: TGCGCCAGCAGCCAAGACCTGAAGCTGAAAGCTTTCTTT. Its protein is CASSQDLKLKAFF.

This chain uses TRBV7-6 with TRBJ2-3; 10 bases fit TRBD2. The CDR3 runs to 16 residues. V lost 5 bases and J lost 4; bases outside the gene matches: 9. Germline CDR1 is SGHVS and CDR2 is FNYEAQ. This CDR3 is CASSHGGLATADTQYF. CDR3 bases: TGTGCCAGCAGCCACGGGGGACTAGCGACCGCAGATACGCAGTATTTT.

CDR3 sequence reads: CASSYDRVTEAFF. CDR3 DNA sequence: TGTGCCAGCAGCTACGACAGGGTCACTGAAGCTTTCTTT. The V gene is TRBV5-6, the J gene TRBJ1-1, with TRBD1 identical over 7 bases. There are 13 residues in the CDR3. With 3 bases clipped from V and 4 bases from J, the junction kept 3 bases outside the gene matches. Germline V gene lookup returns CDR1 SGHDT and CDR2 YYEEEE.

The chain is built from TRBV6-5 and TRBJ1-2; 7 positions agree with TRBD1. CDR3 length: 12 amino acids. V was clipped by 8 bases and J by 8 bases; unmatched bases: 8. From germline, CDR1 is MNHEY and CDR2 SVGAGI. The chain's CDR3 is CASVDRVGGYTF. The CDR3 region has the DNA TGTGCCAGCGTTGACAGGGTGGGCGGCTACACCTTC.

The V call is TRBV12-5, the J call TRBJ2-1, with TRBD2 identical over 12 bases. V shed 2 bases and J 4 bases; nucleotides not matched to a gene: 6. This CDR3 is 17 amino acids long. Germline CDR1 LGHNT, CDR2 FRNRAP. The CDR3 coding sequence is TGTGCTAGTGGTTTGACACGACTAGCGGGAGATTACAATGAGCAGTTCTTC. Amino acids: CASGLTRLAGDYNEQFF.

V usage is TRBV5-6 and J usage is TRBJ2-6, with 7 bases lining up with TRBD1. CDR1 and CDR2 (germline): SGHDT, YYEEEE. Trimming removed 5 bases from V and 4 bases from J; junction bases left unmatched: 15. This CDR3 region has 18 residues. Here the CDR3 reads CASRAGTARGSGANVLTF. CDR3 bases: TGTGCCAGCAGGGCTGGGACCGCCAGGGGGTCAGGGGCCAACGTCCTGACTTTC.

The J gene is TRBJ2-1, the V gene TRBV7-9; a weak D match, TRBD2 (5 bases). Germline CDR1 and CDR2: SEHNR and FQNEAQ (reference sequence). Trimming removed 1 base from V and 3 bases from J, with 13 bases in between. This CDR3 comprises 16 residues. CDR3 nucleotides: TGTGCCAGCAGCTTAGGTGAGGGTAAGCGCTACAATGAGCAGTTCTTC. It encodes CASSLGEGKRYNEQFF. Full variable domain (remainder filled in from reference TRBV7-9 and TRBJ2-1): DTGVSQNPRHKITKRGQNVTFRCDPISEHNRLYWYRQTLGQGPEFLTYFQNEAQLEKSRLLSDRFSAERPKGSFSTLEIQRTEQGDSAMYLCASSLGEGKRYNEQFFGPGTRLTVL.